Sequencing of this T cell receptor beta chain was carried out in a study of spatial heterogeneity in lung cancer. Study at large: Untreated early-stage non-small cell lung cancer patients, some 70 in total, were the donors. Within raw reads, each unique TCR and UMI combination appeared on average more than ten times.

Trimming pared 0 bases from V and 6 bases from J, leaving 9 bases between. This CDR3 comprises 14 residues. CDR1 is MNHEY, CDR2 SVGEGT, per germline. This clonotype was detected only once. A library prepared for alpha chains yielded this beta chain as an off-target read; its size is of little meaning. From the 5' RACE reads, TCRdb called clonotypes with MiXCR, one entry per CDR3 protein. This sample has approximately 350 distinct CDR3 sequences, with roughly 30% found just once. Specified time point: blood at routine non-recurrence follow-up after resection. Unsorted tumor, nontumor lung tissue or cryopreserved PBMC supplied the whole RNA.

This clonotype originated in a male donor with early-stage non-small cell lung cancer. The chain has TRBV6-2 or TRBV6-3 and TRBJ2-1, with no clear D. Sequenced material: PBMCs, taken at follow-up. The CDR3 DNA sequence: TGTGCCAGCAGTTACTCGGACGGAGCCAATGAGCAGTTCTTC. It is translated as CASSYSDGANEQFF.